The table lists the clone carrying this TCR beta chain with many counts. This entry comes from a study of spatial heterogeneity in lung cancer. Overall study context: In raw reads, more than 8.5 appearances on average were recorded for each unique TCR and UMI combination.

On each TCR cDNA molecule, a unique molecular identifier was present. TCRdb re-analysed the 5' RACE reads in MiXCR, keeping a single row per CDR3 protein. The data contain over 45,000 distinct CDR3 sequences, approximately 5.7% of them singletons. Time point described: sample taken at primary tumor resection. Whole RNA came from tumor, nontumor lung or frozen PBMC and was sequenced without being sorted. The CDR3 contains 16 residues. The V and J ends lost 6 bases and 4 bases, in that order; junction bases with no gene match: 10. Germline V lookup: CDR1 SNHLY, CDR2 FYNNEI. The chain couples TRBV2 to TRBJ2-1; 9 bases agree with TRBD2. The sample consisted of PBMCs, taken at surgery. This clonotype was obtained from a male donor with early-stage non-small cell lung cancer. In nucleotides, the CDR3 is TGTGCCAGCAGCGCGCCGGGACTAGCTCATTACAATGAGCAGTTCTTC. Translated, it gives CASSAPGLAHYNEQFF.